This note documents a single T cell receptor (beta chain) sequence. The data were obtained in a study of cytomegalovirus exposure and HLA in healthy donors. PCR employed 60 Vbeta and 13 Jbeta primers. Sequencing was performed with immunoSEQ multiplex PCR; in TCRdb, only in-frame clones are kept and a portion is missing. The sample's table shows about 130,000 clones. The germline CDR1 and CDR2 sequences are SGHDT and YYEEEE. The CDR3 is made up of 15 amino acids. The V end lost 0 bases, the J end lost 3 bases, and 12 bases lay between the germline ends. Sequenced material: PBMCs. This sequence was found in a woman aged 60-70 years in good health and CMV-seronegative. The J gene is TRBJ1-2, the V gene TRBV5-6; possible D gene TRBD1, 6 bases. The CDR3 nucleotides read TGTGCCAGCAGCTTGGACGGGACATTTCACTATGGCTACACCTTC. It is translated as CASSLDGTFHYGYTF.